This T cell receptor (beta chain) was found in a study of T cell responses to AZD1222 COVID-19 vaccine. Measured with immunoSEQ multiplex PCR; TCRdb has only the in-frame clones, and not every one. The table lists more than 95,000 clones, approximately 85% of them singletons. A note on this clone: Its specificity is not known.

The CDR3 is 11 amino acids. Germline CDR1 and CDR2: SGHTA and FQGTGA. The V gene lost 3 bases and the J gene lost 8 bases, with 2 bases spanning the gap. Timing groups of about 4 and about 12 weeks for second doses were pooled. Study-wide findings and caveats: The reported proportion of spike-specific TCRs targeting unmutated variant regions was nearly half.

The sequencing used peripheral blood, collected 28 days after the second AZD1222 dose. This receptor was identified in an adult who received the AZD1222 COVID-19 vaccine. This chain links TRBV7-3 with TRBJ1-6; D uncertain. The CDR3 here is CASSFYSPLHF. The CDR3 DNA sequence: TGTGCCAGCAGCTTTTATTCACCCCTCCACTTT.